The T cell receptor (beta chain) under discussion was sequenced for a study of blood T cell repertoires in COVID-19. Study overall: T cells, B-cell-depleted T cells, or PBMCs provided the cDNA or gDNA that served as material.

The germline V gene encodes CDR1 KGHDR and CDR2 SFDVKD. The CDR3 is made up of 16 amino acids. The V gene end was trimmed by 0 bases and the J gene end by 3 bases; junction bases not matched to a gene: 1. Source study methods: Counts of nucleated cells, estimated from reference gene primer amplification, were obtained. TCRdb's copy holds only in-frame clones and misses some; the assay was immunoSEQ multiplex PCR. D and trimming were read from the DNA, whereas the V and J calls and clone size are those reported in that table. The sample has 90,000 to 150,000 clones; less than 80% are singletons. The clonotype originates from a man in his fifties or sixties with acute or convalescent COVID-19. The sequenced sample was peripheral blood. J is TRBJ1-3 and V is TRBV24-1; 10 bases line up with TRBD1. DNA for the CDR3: TGTGCCACCAGTGATTTGCGGGACAGGGGTGGAAACACCATATATTTT. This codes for CATSDLRDRGGNTIYF.